The sequence of this T cell receptor beta chain was determined in a study of Graves' ophthalmopathy and Graves' hyperthyroidism. Study summary: Over 18 months of follow-up, stable hyperthyroidism required that no ophthalmopathy appear.

RNA transcripts were the source from which TCR beta CDR3 regions were amplified. HTBI-primed RT-PCR formed the first round, and a multiplex PCR formed the second. Each CDR3 protein gets one entry after TCRdb re-called the multiplex PCR reads with MiXCR. The data show a few hundred thousand distinct CDR3 sequences, about two fifths seen once. New diagnoses, under 2 months' duration, and ages 18 to 65 characterized the hyperthyroidism patients. The clonotype comes from an adult man with Graves' hyperthyroidism. Sequences were obtained from peripheral blood or thyroid tissue (not recorded which).

The CDR3 is CASSQVKGRDEKLFF. CDR3 sequence (DNA): TGTGCCAGCAGCCAAGTAAAGGGTCGGGATGAAAAACTGTTTTTT. The chain couples TRBV7-9 to TRBJ1-4; D gene unclear. The CDR3 runs 15 residues. Germline loops: CDR1 SEHNR, CDR2 FQNEAQ (reference sequence). V was clipped by 5 bases and J by 6 bases, with 16 bases between them.